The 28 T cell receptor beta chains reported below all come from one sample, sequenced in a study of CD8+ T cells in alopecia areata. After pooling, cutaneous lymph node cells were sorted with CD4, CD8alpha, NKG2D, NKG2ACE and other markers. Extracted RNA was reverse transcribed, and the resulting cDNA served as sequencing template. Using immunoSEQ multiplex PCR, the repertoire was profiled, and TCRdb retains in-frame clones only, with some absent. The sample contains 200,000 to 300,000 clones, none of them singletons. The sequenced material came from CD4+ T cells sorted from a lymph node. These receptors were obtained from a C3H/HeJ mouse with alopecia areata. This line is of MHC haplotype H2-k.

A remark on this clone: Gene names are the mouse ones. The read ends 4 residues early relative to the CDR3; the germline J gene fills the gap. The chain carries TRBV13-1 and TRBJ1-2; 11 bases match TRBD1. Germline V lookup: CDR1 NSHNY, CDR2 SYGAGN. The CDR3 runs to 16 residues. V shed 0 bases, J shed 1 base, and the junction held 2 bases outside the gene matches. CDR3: CASSDAGTGGNSDYTF. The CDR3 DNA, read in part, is TGTGCCAGCAGTGATGCCGGGACAGGGGGAAACTCC.

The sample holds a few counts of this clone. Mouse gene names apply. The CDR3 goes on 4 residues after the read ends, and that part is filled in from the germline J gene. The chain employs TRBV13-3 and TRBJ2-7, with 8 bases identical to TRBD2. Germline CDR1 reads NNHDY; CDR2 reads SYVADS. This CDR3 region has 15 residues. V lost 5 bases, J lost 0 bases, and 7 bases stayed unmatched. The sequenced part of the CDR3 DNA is TGTGCCAGCAGCCTCCGGGACTGGAGCTCCTAT. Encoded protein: CASSLRDWSSY. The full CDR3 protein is CASSLRDWSSYEQYF.

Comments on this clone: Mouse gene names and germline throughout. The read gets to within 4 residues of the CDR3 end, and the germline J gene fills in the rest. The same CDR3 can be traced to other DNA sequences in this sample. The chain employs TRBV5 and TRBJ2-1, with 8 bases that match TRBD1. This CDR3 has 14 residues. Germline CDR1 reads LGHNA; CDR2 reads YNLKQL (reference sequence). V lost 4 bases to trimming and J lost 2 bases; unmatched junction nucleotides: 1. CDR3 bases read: TGTGCCAGCAGCCCGACAGGGGACTATGCT. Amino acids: CASSPTGDYA. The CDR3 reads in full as CASSPTGDYAEQFF.

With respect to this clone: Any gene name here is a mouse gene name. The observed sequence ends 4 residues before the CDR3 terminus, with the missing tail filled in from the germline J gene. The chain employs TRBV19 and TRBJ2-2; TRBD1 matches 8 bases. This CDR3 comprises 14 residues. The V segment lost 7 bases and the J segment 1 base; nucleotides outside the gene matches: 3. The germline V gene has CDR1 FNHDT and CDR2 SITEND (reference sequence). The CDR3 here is CASWTGLNTGQLYF. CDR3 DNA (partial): TGTGCCAGCTGGACAGGGTTAAACACCGGG.

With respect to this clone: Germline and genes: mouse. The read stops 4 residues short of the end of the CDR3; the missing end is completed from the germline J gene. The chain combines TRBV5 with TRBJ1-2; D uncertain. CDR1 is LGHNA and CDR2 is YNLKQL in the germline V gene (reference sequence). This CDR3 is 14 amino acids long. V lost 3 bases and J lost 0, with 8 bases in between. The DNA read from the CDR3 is TGTGCCAGCAGCCAGGGTCTTGCAAACTCC. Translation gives CASSQGLANS. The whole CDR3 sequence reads CASSQGLANSDYTF.

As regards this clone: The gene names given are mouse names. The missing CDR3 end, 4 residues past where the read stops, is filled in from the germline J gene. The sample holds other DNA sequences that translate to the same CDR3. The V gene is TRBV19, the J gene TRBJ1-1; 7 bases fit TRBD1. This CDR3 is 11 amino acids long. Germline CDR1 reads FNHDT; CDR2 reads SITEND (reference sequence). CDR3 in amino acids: CASSRDREVFF. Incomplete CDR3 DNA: TGTGCCAGCAGCCGGGACAGA.

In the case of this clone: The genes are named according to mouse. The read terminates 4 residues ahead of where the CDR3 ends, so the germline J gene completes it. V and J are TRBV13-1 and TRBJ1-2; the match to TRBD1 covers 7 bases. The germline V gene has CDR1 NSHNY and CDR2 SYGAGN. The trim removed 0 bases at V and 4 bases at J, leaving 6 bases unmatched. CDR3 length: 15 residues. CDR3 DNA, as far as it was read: TGTGCCAGCAGTGATGCAGGGACAGCCGGCTCC. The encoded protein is CASSDAGTAGS. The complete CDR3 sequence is CASSDAGTAGSDYTF.

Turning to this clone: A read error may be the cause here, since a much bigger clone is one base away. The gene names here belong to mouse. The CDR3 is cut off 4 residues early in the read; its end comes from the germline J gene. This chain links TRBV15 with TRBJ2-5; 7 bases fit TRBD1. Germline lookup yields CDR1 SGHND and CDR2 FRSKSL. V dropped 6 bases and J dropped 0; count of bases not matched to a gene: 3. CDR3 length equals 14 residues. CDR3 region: CASRGTVNQDTQYF. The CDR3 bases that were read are TGTGCCAGCAGGGGGACAGTTAACCAAGAC.

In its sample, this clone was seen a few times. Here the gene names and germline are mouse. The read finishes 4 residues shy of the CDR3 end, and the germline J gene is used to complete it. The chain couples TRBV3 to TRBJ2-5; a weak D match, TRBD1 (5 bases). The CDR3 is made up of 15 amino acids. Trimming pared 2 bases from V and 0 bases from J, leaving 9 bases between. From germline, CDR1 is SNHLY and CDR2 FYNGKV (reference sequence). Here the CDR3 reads CASSLRQLNQDTQYF. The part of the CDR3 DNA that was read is TGTGCCAGCAGCTTAAGACAGCTTAACCAAGAC.

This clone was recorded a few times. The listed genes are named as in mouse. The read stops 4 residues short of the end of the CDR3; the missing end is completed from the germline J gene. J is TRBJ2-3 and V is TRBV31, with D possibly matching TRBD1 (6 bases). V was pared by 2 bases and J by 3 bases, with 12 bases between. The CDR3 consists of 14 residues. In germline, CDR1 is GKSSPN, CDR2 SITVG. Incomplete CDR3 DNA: TGTGCCTGGAGTACAGGGAGGGGGGCAGAA. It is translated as CAWSTGRGAE. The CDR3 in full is CAWSTGRGAETLYF.

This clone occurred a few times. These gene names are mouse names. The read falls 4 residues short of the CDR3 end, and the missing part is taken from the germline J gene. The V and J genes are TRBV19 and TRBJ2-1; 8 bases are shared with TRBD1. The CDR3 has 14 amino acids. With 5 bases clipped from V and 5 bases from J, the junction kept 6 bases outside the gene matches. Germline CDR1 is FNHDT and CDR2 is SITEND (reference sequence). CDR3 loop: CASRRQGWDAEQFF. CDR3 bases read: TGTGCCAGCAGAAGACAGGGGTGGGATGCT.

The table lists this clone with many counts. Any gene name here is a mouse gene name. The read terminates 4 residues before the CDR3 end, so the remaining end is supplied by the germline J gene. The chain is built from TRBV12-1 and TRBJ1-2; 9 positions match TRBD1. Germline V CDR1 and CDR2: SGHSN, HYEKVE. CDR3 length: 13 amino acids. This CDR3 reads CASSPGTGPDYTF. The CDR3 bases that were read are TGTGCCAGCTCTCCCGGGACAGGGCCC.

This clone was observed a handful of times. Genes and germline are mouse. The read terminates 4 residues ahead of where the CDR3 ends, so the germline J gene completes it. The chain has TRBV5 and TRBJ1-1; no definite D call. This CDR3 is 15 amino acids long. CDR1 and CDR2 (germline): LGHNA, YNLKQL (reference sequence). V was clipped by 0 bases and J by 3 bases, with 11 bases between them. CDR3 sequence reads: CASSQDPRRDTEVFF. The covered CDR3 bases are TGTGCCAGCAGCCAAGATCCCAGGAGAGACACA.

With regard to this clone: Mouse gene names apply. CDR3 bases read: TGTGCCAGCGGGAGGGACACTCTTAATTCGCCC. This gives the protein CASGRDTLNSP. The whole CDR3 sequence reads CASGRDTLNSPLYF. This chain connects TRBV13-2 to TRBJ1-6, with a tentative D call TRBD1 (6 bases). Sequencing ends 3 residues short of the CDR3 end; the germline J gene provides the rest. TRBJ1-6 carries the ORF label, with uncertain function. V was shortened by 5 bases and J by 6 bases, with 12 bases between the two germline ends. CDR1 is NNHNN and CDR2 is SYGAGS in the germline V gene (reference sequence). This CDR3 region has 14 residues.

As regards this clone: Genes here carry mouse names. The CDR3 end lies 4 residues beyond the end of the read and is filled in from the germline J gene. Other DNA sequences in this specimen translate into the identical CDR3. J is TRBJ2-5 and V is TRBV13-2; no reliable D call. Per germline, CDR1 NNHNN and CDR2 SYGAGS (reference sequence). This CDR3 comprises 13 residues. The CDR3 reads CASGDAWEDTQYF. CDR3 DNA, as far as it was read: TGTGCCAGCGGTGATGCTTGGGAAGAC.

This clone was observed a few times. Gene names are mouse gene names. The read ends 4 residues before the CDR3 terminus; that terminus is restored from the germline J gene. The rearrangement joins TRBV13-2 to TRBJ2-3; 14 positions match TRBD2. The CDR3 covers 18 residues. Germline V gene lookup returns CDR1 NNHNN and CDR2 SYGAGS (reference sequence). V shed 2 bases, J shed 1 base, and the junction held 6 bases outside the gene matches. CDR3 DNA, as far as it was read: TGTGCCAGCGGTGACCGGGACTGGGGGGGCGGAGGTGCAGAA. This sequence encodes CASGDRDWGGGGAE. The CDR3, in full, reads CASGDRDWGGGGAETLYF.

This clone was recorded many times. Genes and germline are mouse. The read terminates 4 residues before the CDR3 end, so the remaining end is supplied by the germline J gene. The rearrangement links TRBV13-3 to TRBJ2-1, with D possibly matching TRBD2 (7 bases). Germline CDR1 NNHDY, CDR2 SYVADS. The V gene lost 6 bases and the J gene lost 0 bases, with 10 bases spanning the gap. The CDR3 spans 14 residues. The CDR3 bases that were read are TGTGCCAGCATGGGGGGCCATAACTATGCT. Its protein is CASMGGHNYA. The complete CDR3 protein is CASMGGHNYAEQFF.

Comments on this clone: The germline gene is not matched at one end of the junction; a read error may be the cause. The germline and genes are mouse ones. The CDR3 sequence is CTCSSDRGQYTGQLYF. The covered CDR3 bases are TGCACCTGCAGTTCAGACAGGGGGCAGTACACCGGG. The chain couples TRBV1 to TRBJ2-2; 10 bases are shared with TRBD1. The CDR3 end lies 4 residues beyond the end of the read and is filled in from the germline J gene. Germline V gives CDR1 NSQYPW, CDR2 LRSPGD (reference sequence). The CDR3 has 16 residues.

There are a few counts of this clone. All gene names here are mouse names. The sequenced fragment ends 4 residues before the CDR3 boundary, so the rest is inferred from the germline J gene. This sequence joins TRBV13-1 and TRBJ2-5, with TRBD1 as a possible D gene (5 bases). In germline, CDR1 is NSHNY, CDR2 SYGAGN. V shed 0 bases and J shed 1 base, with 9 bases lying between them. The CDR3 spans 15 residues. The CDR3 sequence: CASSDGQGDQDTQYF. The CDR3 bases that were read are TGTGCCAGCAGTGATGGGCAGGGAGACCAAGAC.

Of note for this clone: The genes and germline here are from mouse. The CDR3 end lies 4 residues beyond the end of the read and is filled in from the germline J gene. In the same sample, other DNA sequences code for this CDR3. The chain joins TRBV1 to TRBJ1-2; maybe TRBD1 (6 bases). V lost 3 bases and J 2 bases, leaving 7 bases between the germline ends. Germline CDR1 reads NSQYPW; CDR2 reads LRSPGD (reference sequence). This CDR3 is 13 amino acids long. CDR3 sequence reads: CTCSAGQNSDYTF. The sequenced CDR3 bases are TGCACCTGCAGTGCCGGACAGAACTCC.

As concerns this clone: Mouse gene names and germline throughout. CDR3 region: CASSQETVETLYF. The covered CDR3 bases are TGTGCCAGCAGCCAAGAAACAGTAGAA. The rearrangement links TRBV5 to TRBJ2-3; D remains unclear. Coverage ceases 4 residues before the CDR3 finishes, and the germline J gene fills in the end. CDR1 and CDR2 (germline): LGHNA, YNLKQL (reference sequence). The CDR3 is 13 amino acids.

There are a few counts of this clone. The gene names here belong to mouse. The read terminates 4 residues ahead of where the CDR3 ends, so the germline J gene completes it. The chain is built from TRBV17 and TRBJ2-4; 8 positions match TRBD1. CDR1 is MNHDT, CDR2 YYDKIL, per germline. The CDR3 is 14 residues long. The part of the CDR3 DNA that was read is TGTGCTAGCAGTAGAGCAGGGGGCAAAAAC. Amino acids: CASSRAGGKN. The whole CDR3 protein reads CASSRAGGKNTLYF.

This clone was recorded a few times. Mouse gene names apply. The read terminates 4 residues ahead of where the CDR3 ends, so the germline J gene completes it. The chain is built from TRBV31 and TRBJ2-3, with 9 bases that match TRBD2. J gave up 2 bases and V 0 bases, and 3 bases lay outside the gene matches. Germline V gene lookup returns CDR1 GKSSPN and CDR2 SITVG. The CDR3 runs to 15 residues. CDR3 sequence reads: CAWSLGGAAAETLYF. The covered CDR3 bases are TGTGCCTGGAGTCTTGGGGGGGCGGCTGCAGAA.

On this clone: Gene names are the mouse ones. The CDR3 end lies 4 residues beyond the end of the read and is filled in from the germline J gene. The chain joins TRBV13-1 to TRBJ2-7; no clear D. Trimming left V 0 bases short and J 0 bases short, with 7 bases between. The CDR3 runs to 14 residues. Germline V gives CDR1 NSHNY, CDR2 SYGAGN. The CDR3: CASSDGDTSYEQYF. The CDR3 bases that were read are TGTGCCAGCAGTGATGGAGACACCTCCTAT.

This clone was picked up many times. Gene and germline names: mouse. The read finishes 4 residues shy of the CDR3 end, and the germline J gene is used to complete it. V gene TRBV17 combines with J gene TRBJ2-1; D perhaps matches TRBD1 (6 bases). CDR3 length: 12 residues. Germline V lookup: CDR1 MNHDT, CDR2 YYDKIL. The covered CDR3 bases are TGTGCTAGCAGTGGACAGCGGGCT. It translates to CASSGQRA. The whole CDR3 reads CASSGQRAEQFF.

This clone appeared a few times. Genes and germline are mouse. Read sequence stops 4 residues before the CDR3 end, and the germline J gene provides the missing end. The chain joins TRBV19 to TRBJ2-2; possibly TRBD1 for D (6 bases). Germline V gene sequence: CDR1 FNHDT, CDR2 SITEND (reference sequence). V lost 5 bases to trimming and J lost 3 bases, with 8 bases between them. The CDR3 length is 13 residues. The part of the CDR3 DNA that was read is TGTGCCAGCAGCGGGACATACACCGGG. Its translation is CASSGTYTG. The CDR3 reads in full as CASSGTYTGQLYF.

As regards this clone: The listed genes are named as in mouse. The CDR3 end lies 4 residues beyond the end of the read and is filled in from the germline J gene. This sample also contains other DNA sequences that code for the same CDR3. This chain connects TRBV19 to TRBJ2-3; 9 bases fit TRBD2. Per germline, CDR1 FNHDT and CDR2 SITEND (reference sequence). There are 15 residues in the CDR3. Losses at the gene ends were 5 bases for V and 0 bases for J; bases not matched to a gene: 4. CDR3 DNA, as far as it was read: TGTGCCAGCAGCCAGACTGGGGGTAGTGCAGAA. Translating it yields CASSQTGGSAE. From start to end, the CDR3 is CASSQTGGSAETLYF.

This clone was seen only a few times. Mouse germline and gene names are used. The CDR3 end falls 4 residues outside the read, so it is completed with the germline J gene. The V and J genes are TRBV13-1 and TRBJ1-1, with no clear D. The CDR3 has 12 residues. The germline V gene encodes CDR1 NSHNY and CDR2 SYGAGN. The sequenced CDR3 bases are TGTGCCAGCAGTGATGACGACATA. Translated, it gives CASSDDDI. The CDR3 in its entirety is CASSDDDIEVFF.